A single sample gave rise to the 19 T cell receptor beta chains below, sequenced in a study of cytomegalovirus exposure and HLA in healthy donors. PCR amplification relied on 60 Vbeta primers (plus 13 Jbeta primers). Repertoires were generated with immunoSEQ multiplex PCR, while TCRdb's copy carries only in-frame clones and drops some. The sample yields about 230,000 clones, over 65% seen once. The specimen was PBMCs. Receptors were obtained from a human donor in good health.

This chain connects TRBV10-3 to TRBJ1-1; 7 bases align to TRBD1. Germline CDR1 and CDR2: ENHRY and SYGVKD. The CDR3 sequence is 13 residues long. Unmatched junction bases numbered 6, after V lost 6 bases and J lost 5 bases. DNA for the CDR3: TGTGCCATCAGACAAGCAGGGGGGACTGAAGCTTTCTTT. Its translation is CAIRQAGGTEAFF.

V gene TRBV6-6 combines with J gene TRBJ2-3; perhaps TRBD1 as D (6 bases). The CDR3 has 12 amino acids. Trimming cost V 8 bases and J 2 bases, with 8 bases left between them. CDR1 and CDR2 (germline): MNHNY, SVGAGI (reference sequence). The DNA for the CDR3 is TGTGCCAGCGGACAGACCACAGATACGCAGTATTTT. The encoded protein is CASGQTTDTQYF.

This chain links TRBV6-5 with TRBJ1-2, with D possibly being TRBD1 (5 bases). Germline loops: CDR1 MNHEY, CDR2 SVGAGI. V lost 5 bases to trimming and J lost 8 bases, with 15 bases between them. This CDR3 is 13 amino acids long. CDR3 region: CASSVGGRSGYTF. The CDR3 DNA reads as TGTGCCAGCAGTGTTGGGGGGAGGTCGGGCTACACCTTC.

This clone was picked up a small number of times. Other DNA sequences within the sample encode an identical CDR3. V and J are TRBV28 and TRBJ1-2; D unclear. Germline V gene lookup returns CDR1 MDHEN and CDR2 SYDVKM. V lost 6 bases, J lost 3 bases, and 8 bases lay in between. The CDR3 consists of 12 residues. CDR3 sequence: CASSSGDYGYTF. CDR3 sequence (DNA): TGTGCCAGCAGCTCCGGGGACTATGGCTACACCTTC.

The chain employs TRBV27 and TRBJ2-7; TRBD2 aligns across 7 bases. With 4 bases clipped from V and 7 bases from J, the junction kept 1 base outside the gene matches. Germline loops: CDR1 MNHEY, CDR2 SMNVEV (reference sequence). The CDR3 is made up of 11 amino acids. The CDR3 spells CASSWGGEQYF. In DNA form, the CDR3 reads TGTGCCAGCAGTTGGGGAGGGGAGCAGTACTTC.

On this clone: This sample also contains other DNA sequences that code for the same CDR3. CDR3 nucleotides: TGCAGCGTTGAAAGGCTAGCGGACGAGCAGTTCTTC. Residues: CSVERLADEQFF. This chain joins TRBV29-1 and TRBJ2-1, with 7 bases identical to TRBD2. Germline V lookup: CDR1 SQVTM, CDR2 ANQGSEA. With V trimmed by 2 bases and J by 10 bases, 5 bases remained unmatched. The CDR3 has 12 amino acids.

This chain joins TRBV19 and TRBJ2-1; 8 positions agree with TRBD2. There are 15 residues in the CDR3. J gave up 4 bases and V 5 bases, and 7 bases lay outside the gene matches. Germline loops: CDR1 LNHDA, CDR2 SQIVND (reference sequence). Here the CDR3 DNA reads TGTGCCAGTAGTTTACAGCGGGAGTATTACAATGAGCAGTTCTTC. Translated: CASSLQREYYNEQFF.

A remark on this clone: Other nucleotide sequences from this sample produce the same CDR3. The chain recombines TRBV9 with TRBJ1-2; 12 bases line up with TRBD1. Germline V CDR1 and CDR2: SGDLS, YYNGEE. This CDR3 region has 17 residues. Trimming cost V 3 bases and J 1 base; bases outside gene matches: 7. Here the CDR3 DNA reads TGTGCCAGCAGCGGCCGGGACAGGGGGCGAAGTAACTATGGCTACACCTTC. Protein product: CASSGRDRGRSNYGYTF.

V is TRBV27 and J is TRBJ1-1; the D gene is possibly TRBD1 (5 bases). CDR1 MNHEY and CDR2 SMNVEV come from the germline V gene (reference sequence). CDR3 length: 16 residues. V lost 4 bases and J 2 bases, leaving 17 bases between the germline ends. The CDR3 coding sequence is TGTGCCAGCAGTTCCCCCACCGGGGGGGGAAACACTGAAGCTTTCTTT. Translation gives CASSSPTGGGNTEAFF.

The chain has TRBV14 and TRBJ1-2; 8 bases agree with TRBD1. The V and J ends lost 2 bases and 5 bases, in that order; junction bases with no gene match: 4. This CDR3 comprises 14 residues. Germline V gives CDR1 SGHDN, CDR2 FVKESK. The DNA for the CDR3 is TGTGCCAGCAGCCAATTCTACAGGGGGTATGGCTACACCTTC. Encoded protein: CASSQFYRGYGYTF.

CDR3 loop: CASSAMGGAYSTDTQYF. In DNA form, the CDR3 reads TGTGCCAGCAGCGCAATGGGAGGGGCCTATAGCACAGATACGCAGTATTTT. V and J are TRBV9 and TRBJ2-3; 7 bases agree with TRBD2. Germline CDR1 and CDR2: SGDLS and YYNGEE. Trimming removed 3 bases from V and 0 bases from J; junction bases left unmatched: 10. This CDR3 comprises 17 residues.

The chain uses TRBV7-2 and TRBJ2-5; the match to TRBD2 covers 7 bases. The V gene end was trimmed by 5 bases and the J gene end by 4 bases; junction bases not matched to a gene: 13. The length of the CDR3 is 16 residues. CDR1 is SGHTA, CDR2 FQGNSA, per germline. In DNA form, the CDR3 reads TGTGCCAGCAGCGGGGGAGGGACGGGTCGTGGAGAGACCCAGTACTTC. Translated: CASSGGGTGRGETQYF. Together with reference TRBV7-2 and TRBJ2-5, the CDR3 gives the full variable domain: GAGVSQSPSNKVTEKGKDVELRCDPISGHTALYWYRQSLGQGLEFLIYFQGNSAPDKSGLPSDRFSAERTGGSVSTLTIQRTQQEDSAVYLCASSGGGTGRGETQYFGPGTRLLVL.

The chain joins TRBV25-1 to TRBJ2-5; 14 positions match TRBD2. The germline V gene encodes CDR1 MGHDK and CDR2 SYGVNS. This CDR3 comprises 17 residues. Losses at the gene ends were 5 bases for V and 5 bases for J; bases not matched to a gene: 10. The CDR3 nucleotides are TGTGCCAGCAGTTTGGGGACTAGCGGGAGCTCGAGGGAGACCCAGTACTTC. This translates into CASSLGTSGSSRETQYF.

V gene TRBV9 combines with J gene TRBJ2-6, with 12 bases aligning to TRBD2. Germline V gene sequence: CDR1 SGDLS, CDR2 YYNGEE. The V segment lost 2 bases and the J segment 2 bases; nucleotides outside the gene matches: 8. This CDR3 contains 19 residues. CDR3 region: CASSVETSGSLPGANVLTF. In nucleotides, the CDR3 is TGTGCCAGCAGCGTGGAGACTAGCGGGAGCCTTCCTGGGGCCAACGTCCTGACTTTC.

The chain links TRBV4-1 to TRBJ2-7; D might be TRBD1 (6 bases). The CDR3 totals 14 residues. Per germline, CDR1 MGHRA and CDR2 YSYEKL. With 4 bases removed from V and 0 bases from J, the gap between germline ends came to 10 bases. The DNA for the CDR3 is TGCGCCAGCAGCCTCGGACAGCACTCCTACGAGCAGTACTTC. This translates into CASSLGQHSYEQYF.

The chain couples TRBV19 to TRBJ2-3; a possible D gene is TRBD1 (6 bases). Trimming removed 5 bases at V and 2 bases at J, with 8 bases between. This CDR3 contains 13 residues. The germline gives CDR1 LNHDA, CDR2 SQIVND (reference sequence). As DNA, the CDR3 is TGTGCCAGTAGTTGGACAGTCACAGATACGCAGTATTTT. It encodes CASSWTVTDTQYF.

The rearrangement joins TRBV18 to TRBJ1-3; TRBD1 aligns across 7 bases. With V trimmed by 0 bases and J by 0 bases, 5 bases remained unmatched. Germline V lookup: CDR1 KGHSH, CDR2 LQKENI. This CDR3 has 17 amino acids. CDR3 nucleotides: TGTGCCAGCTCACCACCGGGACAGTTCTACTCTGGAAACACCATATATTTT. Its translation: CASSPPGQFYSGNTIYF.

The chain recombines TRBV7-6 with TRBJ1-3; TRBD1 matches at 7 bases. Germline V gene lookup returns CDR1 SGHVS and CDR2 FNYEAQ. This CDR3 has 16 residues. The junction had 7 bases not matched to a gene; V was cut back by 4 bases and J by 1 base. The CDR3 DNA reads TGTGCCAGCAGCTCGCTACAGGGGTTTTCTGGAAACACCATATATTTT. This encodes CASSSLQGFSGNTIYF.

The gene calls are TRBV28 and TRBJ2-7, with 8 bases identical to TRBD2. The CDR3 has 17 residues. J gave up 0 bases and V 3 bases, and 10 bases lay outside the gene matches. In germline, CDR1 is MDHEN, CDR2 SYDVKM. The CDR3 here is CASSLGLAGKDSYEQYF. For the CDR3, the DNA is TGTGCCAGCAGTTTGGGATTAGCGGGAAAAGACTCCTACGAGCAGTACTTC.